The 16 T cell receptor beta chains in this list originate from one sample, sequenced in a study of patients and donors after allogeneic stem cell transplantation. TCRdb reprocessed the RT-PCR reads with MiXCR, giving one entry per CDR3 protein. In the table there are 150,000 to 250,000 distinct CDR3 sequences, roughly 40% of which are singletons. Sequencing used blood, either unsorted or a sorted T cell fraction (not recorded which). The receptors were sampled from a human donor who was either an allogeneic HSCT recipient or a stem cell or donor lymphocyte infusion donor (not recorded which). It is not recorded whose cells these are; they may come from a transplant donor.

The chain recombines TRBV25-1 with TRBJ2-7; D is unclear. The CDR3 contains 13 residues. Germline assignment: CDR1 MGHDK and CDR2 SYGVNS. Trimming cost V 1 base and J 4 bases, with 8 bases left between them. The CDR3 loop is CASSELGPYEQYF. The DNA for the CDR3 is TGTGCCAGCAGTGAATTGGGCCCGTACGAGCAGTACTTC.

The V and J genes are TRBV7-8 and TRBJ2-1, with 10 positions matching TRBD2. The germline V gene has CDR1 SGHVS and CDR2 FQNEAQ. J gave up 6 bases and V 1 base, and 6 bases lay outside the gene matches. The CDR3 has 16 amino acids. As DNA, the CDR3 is TGTGCCAGCAGCTTAGTAAGGACTAGCGGCCTCAATGAGCAGTTCTTC. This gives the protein CASSLVRTSGLNEQFF.

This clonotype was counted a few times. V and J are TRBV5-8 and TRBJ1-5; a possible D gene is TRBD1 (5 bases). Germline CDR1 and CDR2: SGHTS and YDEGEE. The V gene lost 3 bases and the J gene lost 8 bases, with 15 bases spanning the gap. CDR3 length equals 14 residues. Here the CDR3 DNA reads TGTGCCAGCAGCTCTTCAGGGCTTTACGAGCCCCAGCATTTT. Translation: CASSSSGLYEPQHF.

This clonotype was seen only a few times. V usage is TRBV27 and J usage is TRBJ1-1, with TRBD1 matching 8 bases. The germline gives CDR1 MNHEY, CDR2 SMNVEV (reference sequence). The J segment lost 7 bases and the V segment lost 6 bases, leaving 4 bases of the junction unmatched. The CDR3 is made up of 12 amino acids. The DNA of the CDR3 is TGTGCCAGCAGACAGGGGGGGGGTGAAGCTTTCTTT. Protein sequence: CASRQGGGEAFF.

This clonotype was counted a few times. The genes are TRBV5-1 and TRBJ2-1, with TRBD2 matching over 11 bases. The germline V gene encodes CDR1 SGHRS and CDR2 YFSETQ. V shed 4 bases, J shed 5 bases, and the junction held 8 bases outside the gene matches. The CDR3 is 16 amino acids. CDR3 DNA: TGCGCCAGCAGCGTCCGACAGGGACTAGCGGACAATGAGCAGTTCTTC. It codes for CASSVRQGLADNEQFF.

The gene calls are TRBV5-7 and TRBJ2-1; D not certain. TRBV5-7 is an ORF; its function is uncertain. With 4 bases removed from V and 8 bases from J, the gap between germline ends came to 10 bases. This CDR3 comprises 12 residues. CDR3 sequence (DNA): TGTGCCAGCAGCCAAGCCGGCGATGAGCAGTTCTTC. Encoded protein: CASSQAGDEQFF.

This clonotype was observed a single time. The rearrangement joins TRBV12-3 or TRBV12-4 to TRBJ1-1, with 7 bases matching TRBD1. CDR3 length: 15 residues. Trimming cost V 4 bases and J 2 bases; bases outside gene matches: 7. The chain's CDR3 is CASSYYRGTNTEAFF. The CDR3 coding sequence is TGTGCCAGCAGTTATTACAGGGGTACCAACACTGAAGCTTTCTTT.

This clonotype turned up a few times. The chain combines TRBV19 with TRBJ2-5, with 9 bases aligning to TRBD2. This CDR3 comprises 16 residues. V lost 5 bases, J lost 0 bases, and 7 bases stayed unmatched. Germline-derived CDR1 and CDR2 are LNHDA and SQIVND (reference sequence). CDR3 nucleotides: TGTGCCAGTAGTGTAGCGGGAGAAGTGTACCAAGAGACCCAGTACTTC. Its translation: CASSVAGEVYQETQYF.

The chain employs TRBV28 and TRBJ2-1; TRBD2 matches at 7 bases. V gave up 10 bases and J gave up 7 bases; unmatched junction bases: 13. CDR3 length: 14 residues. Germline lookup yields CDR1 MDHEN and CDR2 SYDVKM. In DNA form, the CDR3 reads TGTGCCATAACCGGTACGCGTAGCGGGAATGAGCAGTTCTTC. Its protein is CAITGTRSGNEQFF. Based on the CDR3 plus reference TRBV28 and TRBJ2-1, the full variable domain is DVKVTQSSRYLVKRTGEKVFLECVQDMDHENMFWYRQDPGLGLRLIYFSYDVKMKEKGDIPEGYSVSREKKERFSLILESASTNQTSMYLCAITGTRSGNEQFFGPGTRLTVL.

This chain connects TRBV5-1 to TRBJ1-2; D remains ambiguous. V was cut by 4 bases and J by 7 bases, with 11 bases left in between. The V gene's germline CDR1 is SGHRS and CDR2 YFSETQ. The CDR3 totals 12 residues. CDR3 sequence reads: CASSLDSLGYTF. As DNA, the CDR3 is TGCGCCAGCAGCCTGGATAGTCTTGGCTACACCTTC.

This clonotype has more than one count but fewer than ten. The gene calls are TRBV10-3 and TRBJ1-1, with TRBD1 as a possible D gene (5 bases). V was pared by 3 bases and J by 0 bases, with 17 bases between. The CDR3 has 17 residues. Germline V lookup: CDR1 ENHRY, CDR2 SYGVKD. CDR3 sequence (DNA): TGTGCCATCAGTGAATCTAACGGGGACCACATGAACACTGAAGCTTTCTTT. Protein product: CAISESNGDHMNTEAFF.

The CDR3 DNA is TGTGCCAGCAGCCAAGAGGGAGGGGCGGGGTTGAACATTCAGTACTTC. Encoded protein: CASSQEGGAGLNIQYF. The rearrangement uses TRBV4-2 and TRBJ2-4; 7 nucleotides line up with TRBD2. Germline V gives CDR1 LGHNA, CDR2 YNFKEQ. The CDR3 sequence is 16 residues long. V was clipped by 0 bases and J by 7 bases; unmatched bases: 9.

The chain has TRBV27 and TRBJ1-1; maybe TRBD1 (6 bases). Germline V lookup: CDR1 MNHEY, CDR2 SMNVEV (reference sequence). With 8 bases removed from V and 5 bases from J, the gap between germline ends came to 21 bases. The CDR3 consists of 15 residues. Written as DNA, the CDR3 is TGTGCCAGCGTTCGGGGGCGGTTTGGGAGGACTGAAGCTTTCTTT. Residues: CASVRGRFGRTEAFF.

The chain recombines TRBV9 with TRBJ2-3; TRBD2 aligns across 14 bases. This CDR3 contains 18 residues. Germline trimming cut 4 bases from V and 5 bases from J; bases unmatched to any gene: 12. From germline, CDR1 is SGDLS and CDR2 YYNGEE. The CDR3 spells CASSSRLAGGMGGDTQYF. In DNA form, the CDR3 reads TGTGCCAGCAGCTCCCGACTAGCGGGAGGGATGGGGGGAGATACGCAGTATTTT.

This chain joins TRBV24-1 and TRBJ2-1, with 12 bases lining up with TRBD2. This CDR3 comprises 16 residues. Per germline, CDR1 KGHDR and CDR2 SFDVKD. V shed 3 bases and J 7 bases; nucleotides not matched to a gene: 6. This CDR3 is CATSDPTSGRGNEQFF. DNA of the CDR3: TGTGCCACCAGTGATCCGACTAGCGGGAGAGGGAATGAGCAGTTCTTC.

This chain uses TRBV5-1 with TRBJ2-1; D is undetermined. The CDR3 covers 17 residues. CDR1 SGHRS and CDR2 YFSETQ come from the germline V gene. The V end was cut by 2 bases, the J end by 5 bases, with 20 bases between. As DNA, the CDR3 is TGCGCCAGCAGCTTAGGGCAACGGCATCCTGGGGACAATGAGCAGTTCTTC. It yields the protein CASSLGQRHPGDNEQFF. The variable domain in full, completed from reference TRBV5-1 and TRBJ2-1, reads KAGVTQTPRYLIKTRGQQVTLSCSPISGHRSVSWYQQTPGQGLQFLFEYFSETQRNKGNFPGRFSGRQFSNSRSEMNVSTLELGDSALYLCASSLGQRHPGDNEQFFGPGTRLTVL.